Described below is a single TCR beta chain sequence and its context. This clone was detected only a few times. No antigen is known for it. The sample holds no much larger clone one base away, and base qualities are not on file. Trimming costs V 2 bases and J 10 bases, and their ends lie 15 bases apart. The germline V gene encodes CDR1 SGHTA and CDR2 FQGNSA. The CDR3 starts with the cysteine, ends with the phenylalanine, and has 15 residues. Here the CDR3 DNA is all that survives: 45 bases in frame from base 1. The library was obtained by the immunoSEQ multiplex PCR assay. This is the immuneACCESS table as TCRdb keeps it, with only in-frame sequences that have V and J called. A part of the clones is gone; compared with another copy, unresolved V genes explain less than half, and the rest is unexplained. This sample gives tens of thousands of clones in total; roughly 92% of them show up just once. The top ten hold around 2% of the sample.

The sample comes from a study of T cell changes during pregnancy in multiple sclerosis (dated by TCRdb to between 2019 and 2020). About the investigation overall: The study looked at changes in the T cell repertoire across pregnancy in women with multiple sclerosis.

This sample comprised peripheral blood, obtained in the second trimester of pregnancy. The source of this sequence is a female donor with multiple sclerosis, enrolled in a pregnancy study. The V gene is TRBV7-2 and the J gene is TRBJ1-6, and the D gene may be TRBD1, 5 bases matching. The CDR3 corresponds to CASSLQGQGPSPLHF. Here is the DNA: TGTGCCAGCAGCTTACAAGGCCAGGGCCCCTCACCCCTCCACTTT.